The 8 T cell receptor beta chains reported below all come from one sample, sequenced in a study of blood T cell repertoires in COVID-19. Generated by immunoSEQ multiplex PCR, the TCRdb table keeps only in-frame clones and is missing some. This sample has over 250,000 clones; 70% to 90% occur once, and the top ten carry 9.5% to 12%. Source material: peripheral blood. The receptors were gathered from a woman in her 70s with acute or convalescent COVID-19.

This clone was detected only once. Relative to the germline gene, one junction end is altered; a read error may explain this. V is TRBV5-3 and J is TRBJ1-5; TRBD1 aligns across 11 bases. TRBV5-3 is an ORF, with its function uncertain. The CDR3 has 15 residues. As DNA, the CDR3 is TGTGCCAGAAGGTTGGGACAGGGGGGGAATCAGCCCCAGCATTTT. Protein product: CARRLGQGGNQPQHF.

Here the CDR3 reads CASSLRLRVGYTF. For the CDR3, the DNA is TGTGCCAGCAGCTTACGCCTCAGGGTTGGCTACACCTTC. The J gene is TRBJ1-2, the V gene TRBV7-2; D possibly corresponds to TRBD1 (5 bases). This CDR3 contains 13 residues. Germline values: CDR1 SGHTA, CDR2 FQGNSA. With 2 bases removed from V and 7 bases from J, the gap between germline ends came to 11 bases.

The genes are TRBV3-1 (or the pseudogene TRBV3-2) and TRBJ2-6; D may be TRBD2 (7 bases). Trimming removed 4 bases from V and 2 bases from J, with 18 bases in between. CDR1 is LGHDT, CDR2 YNNKEL, per germline (reference sequence). The CDR3 has 18 amino acids. CDR3 loop: CASSPLQGGSPGANVLTF. CDR3 bases: TGTGCCAGCAGCCCGCTACAGGGAGGGTCGCCTGGGGCCAACGTCCTGACTTTC.

The J gene is TRBJ2-7, the V gene TRBV15; 7 nucleotides line up with TRBD2. Trimming removed 5 bases from V and 2 bases from J; junction bases left unmatched: 3. The germline V gene has CDR1 LNHNV and CDR2 YYDKDF (reference sequence). The CDR3 runs to 13 residues. The CDR3 loop reads CATSSGGTYEQYF. DNA for the CDR3: TGTGCCACCAGCTCGGGAGGTACCTACGAGCAGTACTTC.

This clone was seen a few times. The V and J genes are TRBV7-9 and TRBJ1-3, with TRBD1 matching 9 bases. CDR1 and CDR2 (germline): SEHNR, FQNEAQ (reference sequence). The length of the CDR3 is 16 residues. The trim removed 4 bases at V and 2 bases at J, leaving 6 bases unmatched. The CDR3 region is CASSSAGTGPGNTIYF. CDR3 bases: TGTGCCAGCAGCTCGGCCGGGACAGGGCCTGGAAACACCATATATTTT. Variable domain in full (rest from reference TRBV7-9 and TRBJ1-3): DTGVSQNPRHKITKRGQNVTFRCDPISEHNRLYWYRQTLGQGPEFLTYFQNEAQLEKSRLLSDRFSAERPKGSFSTLEIQRTEQGDSAMYLCASSSAGTGPGNTIYFGEGSWLTVV.

The chain combines TRBV19 with TRBJ2-1, with TRBD2 matching 8 bases. J gave up 6 bases and V 3 bases, and 7 bases lay outside the gene matches. CDR3 size: 15 residues. Per the germline V gene, CDR1 is LNHDA and CDR2 is SQIVND (reference sequence). CDR3 bases: TGTGCCAGTAGTATCCTCGGGGGGGGCGGCAATGAGCAGTTCTTC. Its translation: CASSILGGGGNEQFF.

V and J are TRBV5-8 and TRBJ2-2; D call uncertain. The CDR3 runs 13 residues. Between the trimmed V and J ends, which lost 4 bases and 2 bases, there was a span of 6 bases. The V gene's germline CDR1 is SGHTS and CDR2 YDEGEE. CDR3 protein: CASSNTNTGELFF. The CDR3 nucleotides are TGTGCCAGCAGCAACACCAACACCGGGGAGCTGTTTTTT.

The chain combines TRBV28 with TRBJ2-7; 8 bases line up with TRBD1. This CDR3 has 12 residues. Germline assignment: CDR1 MDHEN and CDR2 SYDVKM. V dropped 4 bases and J dropped 8; count of bases not matched to a gene: 4. CDR3 protein: CASSSGQGKQYF. In nucleotides, the CDR3 is TGTGCCAGCAGTTCCGGACAGGGCAAGCAGTACTTC.